This T cell receptor (beta chain) is from a study of graft-versus-host responses after intestinal transplantation (dated by TCRdb to the early 2020s). Regarding the research as a whole: The transplants that recipients got were multivisceral, liver-intestinal, or isolated intestinal. Instead of going to the commercial service, samples from a few later patients were sequenced in-house on an Illumina MiSeq and processed with MiXCR. To identify alloreactive clones, pre-transplant mixed lymphocyte reaction products were sequenced and compared with unstimulated pre-transplant donor and recipient T cells. After intestinal transplantation, graft-versus-host and host-versus-graft alloreactive T cell clones in the graft, circulation and bone marrow were tracked using bulk TCR-beta CDR3 sequencing. A peak of at least 4% donor T cells among recipient peripheral blood mononuclear cells was the definition used for donor T cell macrochimerism. Every recipient was given anti-thymocyte globulin induction, then maintenance tacrolimus and steroids for 2 to 4 years. The cohort enrolled some 23 intestinal transplant recipients, one of whom was a retransplant, and a few patients without pretransplant specimens were excluded.

Paper-wide results and their limitations: GvH clones turned up in recipient bone marrow, with some appearing earlier in ileal mucosa or blood, a pattern consistent with an intestinal mucosal origin. Peak levels of circulating GvH clones were associated with declines in HvG clones early after transplant. In patients with donor T cell macrochimerism, the allografts had high GvH to HvG T cell clonal ratios. Conclusions were limited by the relatively low number and heterogeneity of intestinal transplant patients.

Per the publication, the time point label means: cells obtained before transplantation from donor or recipient. CD3+CD4+ and CD3+CD8+ populations were FACS-sorted from unstimulated pre-transplant donor and recipient cells taken from spleen or lymph nodes. About this clone itself: Its antigen is not yet known. It has no much larger one-base neighbor in the sample; base qualities were not kept.

The library came from the immunoSEQ multiplex PCR assay. For most patients, genomic DNA was isolated with the Qiagen DNeasy Blood and Tissue Kit and shipped frozen to Adaptive Biotechnologies for TCR sequencing. For most patients, high-throughput TCR-beta CDR3 sequencing of genomic DNA was performed by Adaptive Biotechnologies. The original methods were these. Adaptive's ImmunoSEQ software was the source of the TCR sequencing data for 15 to 20 patients, while a few other patients were processed with MiXCR and VDJtools. CD4 versus CD8 sorting errors were corrected by removing sequences found in both subsets at a frequency ratio below 5:1. Because the origin of CDR3 nucleotide sequences shared between donor and recipient could not be assigned, those sequences were removed. Alloreactive clones required at least 2-fold expansion over unstimulated cells and minimum CFSE-low frequency of 0.002% (template counts) or 0.001% (read counts). A clone was considered mappable if detected in the sequenced pre-transplant spleen, lymph node, or MLR CFSE-low populations of the donor or recipient. The cumulative frequency of alloreactive clones was calculated as a percentage of all sequences, weighted by copy number. This is the immuneACCESS table as TCRdb keeps it, with only in-frame sequences that have V and J called. A part of the clones is gone; compared with another copy, unresolved V genes explain less than half, and the rest is unexplained. That table supplies the V and J calls and clone size; D and trimming were determined from the DNA. Across this sample there are approximately 63,000 clones, with 85% to 95% seen only once. Together, the top ten hold 0.38% of the sample.

This specimen consisted of unstimulated CD4+ T cells sorted from spleen or lymph node cells, obtained before transplant. This receptor was taken from a human donor who was the organ donor for an intestinal transplant.

The DNA is TGCGCCAGCAGCCGCTCCGACTGGAACAATGAGCAGTTCTTC. Its protein reads: CASSRSDWNNEQFF. The chain employs TRBV4-1 and TRBJ2-1, with the D gene too uncertain to name. CDR1 and CDR2 are read off the germline V gene as MGHRA and YSYEKL. Counted from cysteine to phenylalanine, this CDR3 has 14 amino acids. The entry retains the CDR3 DNA only, 42 bases that are in frame from base 1. Relative to germline, V is 4 bases shorter and J is 5 bases shorter, with 12 bases between their ends.